Sample share makes the clone carrying this T cell receptor beta chain medium-sized (0.01 to 0.1%). One entry per CDR3 protein results from TCRdb running MiXCR on the 5' RACE reads. The data show about 2,300 distinct CDR3 sequences, approximately 15% seen once. This entry is derived from a study of spatial heterogeneity in lung cancer. Study-level background: An average of more than ten raw reads was observed per unique TCR and UMI combination.

Time point defined: sample taken at primary tumor resection. Extraction of whole RNA from tumor, nontumor lung or frozen PBMC preceded unsorted sequencing. Trimming at V came to 2 bases and at J to 3 bases, leaving 8 bases not matched to a gene. CDR3 size: 16 residues. Germline V gives CDR1 SGHRS, CDR2 YFSETQ. The source material was normal lung tissue next to the tumor, sampled at surgery. The rearrangement links TRBV5-1 to TRBJ2-1; 7 bases are shared with TRBD1. The clonotype comes from a male donor with early-stage non-small cell lung cancer. The CDR3 loop reads CASSFKTGDSYNEQFF. CDR3 bases: TGCGCCAGCAGCTTCAAAACCGGGGACAGCTACAATGAGCAGTTCTTC.